This is a list of T cell receptor beta chains from one sample in a study of blood T cell repertoires in COVID-19. The data were produced by immunoSEQ multiplex PCR, yet TCRdb's version contains in-frame clones alone and is incomplete. This sample has approximately 60,000 clones, with 65% to 80% found just once. Sequencing was done on a sample of peripheral blood. The source of these receptors is a man aged 55 to 70 with acute or convalescent COVID-19. The CDR3 runs from the conserved cysteine through the conserved F or W. D genes are given only for firm matches. Clone sizes are given selectively: once, few, many, or a class where the clone is expanded.

few	TRBV29-1	-	TRBJ2-7	TGCAGCGTTGGGGACACCTACGAGCAGTACTTC	CSVGDTYEQYF
-	TRBV3-1/TRBV3-2	TRBD2	TRBJ2-1	TGTGCCAGCAGCCAGGAAATAGCGGGAACTACTAACAATGAGCAGTTCTTC	CASSQEIAGTTNNEQFF
-	TRBV2	-	TRBJ1-2	TGTGCCAGCAACAGTCAGGGGTATGGCTACACCTTC	CASNSQGYGYTF
-	TRBV4-1	TRBD1	TRBJ1-3	TGCGCCAGCAGCCAAGGAACGGCGCAGGGGGCCTTTGGAAACACCATATATTTT	CASSQGTAQGAFGNTIYF
-	TRBV5-1	-	TRBJ1-2	TGCGCCAGCAGCACCGGGACTGGAGGCACTATTGGCTACACCTTC	CASSTGTGGTIGYTF
-	TRBV18	TRBD1	TRBJ2-5	TGTGCCAGCTCAGCAGGGACAGGGGTGAGCGAGACCCAGTACTTC	CASSAGTGVSETQYF
-	TRBV4-2	TRBD2	TRBJ2-7	TGTGCCAGCAGCCAGGAGACTAGCCACCTTATCGAGCAGTACTTC	CASSQETSHLIEQYF
few	TRBV10-1	TRBD2	TRBJ2-1	TGCGCCAGCAGTGAGGGAGCGGGGGCCTTCTACAATGAGCAGTTCTTC	CASSEGAGAFYNEQFF
-	TRBV4-2	TRBD1	TRBJ1-5	TGTGCCAGCAGCCAAACAGGGGGTGGACAGCCCCAGCATTTT	CASSQTGGGQPQHF
once	TRBV7-6	TRBD1	TRBJ2-1	TGTGCCAGCAGCCTAGGGACAGGGGAGTACAATGAGCAGTTCTTC	CASSLGTGEYNEQFF
-	TRBV3-1/TRBV3-2	-	TRBJ2-1	TGTGCCAGCAGCCTGTACCAGAGCGGTGAGCAGTTCTTC	CASSLYQSGEQFF